These T cell receptor beta chains were read from a single sample in a study of early T cells in non-severe SARS-CoV-2 infection. TCRdb analysed the 5' RACE reads with MiXCR anew, one entry per CDR3 protein. Among about 55,000 distinct CDR3 sequences listed, approximately 13% were seen once. Sequencing used whole blood. These receptor sequences come from an adult who was a healthcare worker with PCR-confirmed SARS-CoV-2 infection or an uninfected control (not recorded which). The CDR3 runs from the conserved cysteine through the conserved F or W. The order of the fields is CDR3 protein, CDR3 DNA, clone size, V gene, D gene, J gene, CDR3 length. The D gene is left open where the match is weak. The size entry is marked missing in some rows and otherwise reads once, few, many or a size class.

cdr3_aa: CASSLVGQGTTEAFF
cdr3_nt: TGTGCCAGCAGCTTGGTGGGACAGGGCACCACTGAAGCTTTCTTT
clone_size: many
v_call: TRBV5-5
d_call: TRBD1
j_call: TRBJ1-1
cdr3_length: 15

cdr3_aa: CASSLEGGETQYF
cdr3_nt: TGTGCCAGCAGCTTAGAGGGAGGAGAGACCCAGTACTTC
clone_size: -
v_call: TRBV7-9
d_call: -
j_call: TRBJ2-5
cdr3_length: 13

cdr3_aa: CASIRRGEAPRGYTF
cdr3_nt: TGTGCCAGCATTAGGAGAGGGGAAGCACCTAGAGGCTACACCTTC
clone_size: few
v_call: TRBV12-3/TRBV12-4
d_call: -
j_call: TRBJ1-2
cdr3_length: 15

cdr3_aa: CASSYRSEKTQYF
cdr3_nt: TGTGCCAGCAGTTACCGGTCTGAAAAGACCCAGTACTTC
clone_size: -
v_call: TRBV6-5
d_call: -
j_call: TRBJ2-5
cdr3_length: 13

cdr3_aa: CASSFTGDHSPLHF
cdr3_nt: TGTGCCAGCAGTTTTACAGGGGACCATTCACCCCTCCACTTT
clone_size: many
v_call: TRBV27
d_call: TRBD1
j_call: TRBJ1-6
cdr3_length: 14

cdr3_aa: CASSQTTGPTGELFF
cdr3_nt: TGCGCCAGCAGCCAAACTACAGGGCCGACCGGGGAGCTGTTTTTT
clone_size: many
v_call: TRBV4-3
d_call: -
j_call: TRBJ2-2
cdr3_length: 15

cdr3_aa: CSVEGGFGYTF
cdr3_nt: TGCAGCGTTGAAGGGGGGTTCGGCTACACCTTC
clone_size: few
v_call: TRBV29-1
d_call: -
j_call: TRBJ1-2
cdr3_length: 11

cdr3_aa: CASSLTSVDSYEQYF
cdr3_nt: TGTGCCAGTAGCTTGACTAGCGTGGACTCCTACGAGCAGTACTTC
clone_size: many
v_call: TRBV19
d_call: TRBD2
j_call: TRBJ2-7
cdr3_length: 15

cdr3_aa: CASSADLSGSNYGYTF
cdr3_nt: TGTGCCAGCAGCGCCGATTTATCAGGGTCTAACTATGGCTACACCTTC
clone_size: -
v_call: TRBV9
d_call: -
j_call: TRBJ1-2
cdr3_length: 16

cdr3_aa: CASSLTGNAPEAFF
cdr3_nt: TGTGCCAGCAGCTTGACCGGCAACGCTCCTGAAGCTTTCTTT
clone_size: many
v_call: TRBV5-6
d_call: -
j_call: TRBJ1-1
cdr3_length: 14

cdr3_aa: CASHQGGSLHEQYF
cdr3_nt: TGCGCCAGCCACCAAGGAGGCAGTCTCCACGAGCAGTACTTC
clone_size: many
v_call: TRBV10-2
d_call: -
j_call: TRBJ2-7
cdr3_length: 14

cdr3_aa: CSARDPRAGASTDTQYF
cdr3_nt: TGCAGTGCTAGAGATCCTCGCGCGGGGGCAAGCACAGATACGCAGTATTTT
clone_size: -
v_call: TRBV20-1
d_call: -
j_call: TRBJ2-3
cdr3_length: 17

cdr3_aa: CASSQAGSSDEQYF
cdr3_nt: TGTGCCAGCAGCCAAGCCGGGAGTAGCGACGAGCAGTACTTC
clone_size: -
v_call: TRBV3-1
d_call: -
j_call: TRBJ2-7
cdr3_length: 14

cdr3_aa: CASSVGLAGGSTDTQYF
cdr3_nt: TGTGCCAGCAGCGTAGGACTAGCGGGGGGGAGCACAGATACGCAGTATTTT
clone_size: few
v_call: TRBV9
d_call: TRBD2
j_call: TRBJ2-3
cdr3_length: 17

cdr3_aa: CASSYPRDSGGYASTDTQYF
cdr3_nt: TGTGCCAGCAGTTACCCTCGGGATAGCGGGGGTTATGCTAGCACAGATACGCAGTATTTT
clone_size: -
v_call: TRBV6-6
d_call: TRBD2
j_call: TRBJ2-3
cdr3_length: 20

cdr3_aa: CASSSPVGWYEQYF
cdr3_nt: TGTGCCAGCAGCTCACCGGTGGGTTGGTACGAGCAGTACTTC
clone_size: -
v_call: TRBV7-9
d_call: -
j_call: TRBJ2-7
cdr3_length: 14

cdr3_aa: CASSASTGARGNTIYF
cdr3_nt: TGTGCCAGCAGCGCCAGCACGGGGGCGCGAGGAAACACCATATATTTT
clone_size: few
v_call: TRBV7-2
d_call: -
j_call: TRBJ1-3
cdr3_length: 16